This is a list of T cell receptor beta chains from one sample in a study of blood T cells in healthy people across ages. One entry per CDR3 protein results from TCRdb running MiXCR on the 5' RACE reads. This table holds around 1.5 million distinct CDR3 sequences, 55% to 75% found once. Sequencing used blood. The receptors stem from a man aged 18 to 35 in good health. Both conserved end residues are part of each CDR3. A D gene is named only where the DNA matches it firmly. Clone size appears in some rows only: once, few, many, or a class for an expanded clone.

v_gene	d_gene	j_gene	abundance	CDR3aa	CDR3nt
TRBV27	TRBD1	TRBJ2-5	.	CASSSLAGQGETQYF	TGTGCCAGCAGTTCCCTCGCGGGACAGGGGGAGACCCAGTACTTC
TRBV5-1	.	TRBJ2-7	.	CASSLGSPPDEQYF	TGCGCCAGCAGCTTAGGGTCTCCCCCCGACGAGCAGTACTTC
TRBV14	.	TRBJ2-1	.	CASSPYLGPTNEQFF	TGTGCCAGCAGCCCGTATCTGGGCCCCACCAATGAGCAGTTCTTC
TRBV12-3/TRBV12-4	.	TRBJ2-3	.	CASSLYIDTQYF	TGTGCCAGCAGTTTGTATATAGATACGCAGTATTTT
TRBV25-1	.	TRBJ2-5	.	CASSAAALETQYF	TGTGCCAGCAGTGCAGCGGCGCTTGAGACCCAGTACTTC
TRBV12-3/TRBV12-4	TRBD2	TRBJ2-1	.	CASRPPTSGGAGEQFF	TGTGCCAGCAGACCTCCGACTAGCGGGGGGGCCGGGGAGCAGTTCTTC
TRBV6-6	TRBD1	TRBJ1-1	.	CASSFGTGPTENTEAFF	TGTGCCAGCAGTTTTGGGACAGGGCCAACTGAGAACACTGAAGCTTTCTTT
TRBV5-1	.	TRBJ2-7	.	CASSLDPDHFYEQYF	TGCGCCAGCAGCTTGGACCCGGACCATTTCTACGAGCAGTACTTC
TRBV4-3	TRBD2	TRBJ2-7	few	CASSQESSGPYEQYF	TGCGCCAGCAGCCAAGAGAGTAGCGGGCCTTACGAGCAGTACTTC
TRBV7-2	.	TRBJ2-7	.	CASSGFHGEQYF	TGTGCCAGCAGCGGGTTCCACGGCGAGCAGTACTTC
TRBV7-2	TRBD2	TRBJ2-1	.	CASSLVPSGRGSDNEQFF	TGTGCCAGCAGCTTAGTCCCTAGCGGGAGAGGCTCAGACAATGAGCAGTTCTTC
TRBV2	.	TRBJ2-3	few	CASIGGQDTQYF	TGTGCCAGCATCGGCGGCCAAGATACGCAGTATTTT
TRBV28	.	TRBJ2-4	.	CASSSPDSYVVAKNIQYF	TGTGCCAGCAGTTCCCCGGACAGCTATGTAGTGGCCAAAAACATTCAGTACTTC
TRBV6-6	TRBD1	TRBJ1-2	.	CASSYSRDPGTVYGYTF	TGTGCCAGCAGTTACTCGAGGGACCCCGGGACAGTCTATGGCTACACCTTC
TRBV6-5	.	TRBJ2-1	.	CVSSPLRRDEQFF	TGTGTCAGCAGCCCGCTCCGGAGGGATGAGCAGTTCTTC
TRBV6-5	.	TRBJ2-1	.	CASSFSPAYEQFF	TGTGCCAGCAGTTTCTCCCCCGCATATGAGCAGTTCTTC
TRBV4-1	.	TRBJ1-4	.	CASRRARDRRGEKLFF	TGCGCCAGCAGACGAGCGAGAGACAGGCGGGGCGAAAAACTGTTTTTT
TRBV5-6	.	TRBJ1-2	.	CASSTESFYGYTF	TGTGCCAGCAGCACTGAATCCTTCTATGGCTACACCTTC
TRBV20-1	TRBD2	TRBJ2-1	.	CSATTPTSGTYNEQFF	TGCAGTGCAACCACGCCGACTAGCGGGACGTACAATGAGCAGTTCTTC
TRBV6-5	.	TRBJ2-3	.	CASSYWSGRADTQYF	TGTGCCAGCAGTTACTGGTCGGGGCGTGCAGATACGCAGTATTTT
TRBV7-8	TRBD1	TRBJ1-5	.	CASRRTGGGGSNQPQHF	TGTGCCAGCAGGAGAACAGGGGGCGGAGGGAGCAATCAGCCCCAGCATTTT
TRBV20-1	.	TRBJ1-1	.	CSARDLVRRPNTEAFF	TGCAGTGCTAGAGATCTCGTCAGGCGCCCGAACACTGAAGCTTTCTTT
TRBV2	.	TRBJ2-1	.	CASRRYGIRNGNEQFF	TGTGCCAGCAGGCGATACGGAATACGAAATGGGAATGAGCAGTTCTTC
TRBV28	.	TRBJ2-6	few	CASSSPRPSLYGANVLTF	TGTGCCAGCAGTTCCCCCCGGCCTTCGTTGTACGGGGCCAACGTCCTGACTTTC
TRBV6-5	.	TRBJ2-3	.	CASSTSGQWTDTQYF	TGTGCCAGCAGTACCTCGGGACAATGGACAGATACGCAGTATTTT
TRBV7-2	.	TRBJ2-5	.	CASSFSSQMYQETQYF	TGTGCCAGCAGCTTTTCGTCTCAGATGTACCAAGAGACCCAGTACTTC
TRBV7-2	.	TRBJ2-3	.	CASSEREWMVYTQYF	TGTGCCAGCAGCGAACGGGAGTGGATGGTGTATACGCAGTATTTT
TRBV27	.	TRBJ2-1	.	CASGDRLEQFF	TGTGCCAGCGGGGACCGGCTGGAGCAGTTCTTC
TRBV15	.	TRBJ2-3	.	CATSRGQAYTQYF	TGTGCCACCAGCAGAGGTCAGGCATATACGCAGTATTTT
TRBV2	.	TRBJ1-2	.	CASSEGTSGAPDGDYGYTF	TGTGCCAGCAGTGAAGGTACATCCGGGGCACCCGATGGGGACTATGGCTACACCTTC
TRBV7-9	.	TRBJ1-2	.	CASSHPRMTVTNYGYTF	TGTGCCAGCAGCCACCCGAGGATGACAGTTACTAACTATGGCTACACCTTC
TRBV14	.	TRBJ1-4	.	CASSHSQGFAKLFF	TGTGCCAGCAGCCATTCCCAGGGCTTCGCAAAACTGTTTTTT
TRBV7-9	TRBD1	TRBJ2-1	few	CASSLEGGTGTHIHNEQFF	TGTGCCAGCAGCTTAGAAGGGGGGACAGGGACCCACATCCACAATGAGCAGTTCTTC
TRBV7-9	.	TRBJ2-6	.	CASIWGQSASGANVLTF	TGTGCCAGCATCTGGGGTCAAAGTGCCTCTGGGGCCAACGTCCTGACTTTC
TRBV5-1	TRBD1	TRBJ1-2	.	CASSFGDSYYGYTF	TGCGCCAGCAGCTTTGGGGACAGTTACTATGGCTACACCTTC
TRBV28	.	TRBJ1-6	few	CAILRRDYNSPLHF	TGTGCCATCTTAAGGAGGGACTATAATTCACCCCTCCACTTT
TRBV7-2	.	TRBJ2-2	few	CASSPHGGKNTGELFF	TGTGCCAGCAGTCCACATGGGGGGAAGAACACCGGGGAGCTGTTTTTT
TRBV7-8	TRBD2	TRBJ2-1	.	CAGSSGLAVNEQFF	TGTGCCGGCAGCTCGGGACTAGCGGTAAACGAGCAGTTCTTC
TRBV15	.	TRBJ1-6	.	CATSRPLGDLHF	TGTGCCACCAGCAGACCACTCGGGGACCTCCACTTT
TRBV10-3	.	TRBJ2-1	.	CAISDPGSGNRNEQFF	TGTGCCATCAGTGACCCGGGGTCGGGCAACCGCAATGAGCAGTTCTTC
TRBV29-1	.	TRBJ2-7	few	CSVGLTGSYEQYF	TGCAGCGTTGGGCTGACTGGATCCTACGAGCAGTACTTC
TRBV9	.	TRBJ2-5	.	CASSVGDSEKETQYF	TGTGCCAGCAGCGTAGGTGACTCCGAAAAAGAGACCCAGTACTTC
TRBV2	.	TRBJ2-4	.	CASSDVPKNIQYF	TGTGCCAGCAGTGATGTACCCAAAAACATTCAGTACTTC
TRBV5-1	TRBD1	TRBJ2-5	once	CASRFRGPPQETQYF	TGCGCCAGCAGGTTCAGGGGGCCACCCCAAGAGACCCAGTACTTC
TRBV4-1	.	TRBJ2-7	once	CASSQVTETSSYEQYF	TGCGCCAGCAGCCAGGTGACAGAAACAAGCTCCTACGAGCAGTACTTC